These 8 T cell receptor beta chains were sequenced from one sample in a study of PD-1 blockade in classical Hodgkin lymphoma. There was relapse after autologous stem cell transplantation in every patient, and there was variation in brentuximab vedotin exposure. The protocol was immunoSEQ multiplex PCR, while the TCRdb copy is restricted to in-frame clones and leaves out a portion. Among some 150,000 clones, about four fifths were seen once, and the ten largest hold about 9%. The sequencing used peripheral blood mononuclear cells (PBMCs), collected before the second cycle of nivolumab. The receptors here all came from a human donor with classical Hodgkin lymphoma.

V usage is TRBV6-6 and J usage is TRBJ2-2; D remains ambiguous. Germline-derived CDR1 and CDR2 are MNHNY and SVGAGI (reference sequence). V was clipped by 7 bases and J by 0 bases, with 6 bases between them. CDR3 length: 13 amino acids. DNA for the CDR3: TGTGCCAGCATGACTTCGAACACCGGGGAGCTGTTTTTT. This gives the protein CASMTSNTGELFF.

V usage is TRBV19 and J usage is TRBJ1-2, with no clear D. The germline CDR1 and CDR2 sequences are LNHDA and SQIVND (reference sequence). Trimming removed 3 bases at V and 7 bases at J, with 12 bases between. The CDR3 spans 13 residues. Here the CDR3 DNA reads TGTGCCAGTAGTATTCTGGCGGACGCTGGCTACACCTTC. Translating it yields CASSILADAGYTF. Drawing the rest from reference TRBV19 and TRBJ1-2, the complete variable domain is DGGITQSPKYLFRKEGQNVTLSCEQNLNHDAMYWYRQDPGQGLRLIYYSQIVNDFQKGDIAEGYSVSREKKESFPLTVTSAQKNPTAFYLCASSILADAGYTFGSGTRLTVV.

The count of this clone is one. The V gene is TRBV6-5, the J gene TRBJ1-3, with 8 bases fitting TRBD1. The germline CDR1 and CDR2 sequences are MNHEY and SVGAGI. The CDR3 spans 15 residues. The junction had 5 bases not matched to a gene; V was cut back by 5 bases and J by 2 bases. CDR3 sequence: CASSAGTGPGNTIYF. The CDR3 DNA reads TGTGCCAGCAGTGCCGGGACAGGTCCTGGAAACACCATATATTTT.

The chain employs TRBV7-2 and TRBJ1-5; 10 bases line up with TRBD1. Unmatched junction bases numbered 7, after V lost 5 bases and J lost 6 bases. The CDR3 contains 15 residues. CDR1 and CDR2 (germline): SGHTA, FQGNSA. CDR3: CASSLGTGEGQPQHF. CDR3 bases: TGTGCCAGCAGCCTAGGGACAGGGGAAGGTCAGCCCCAGCATTTT. Filled out from reference TRBV7-2 and TRBJ1-5, the complete variable domain reads GAGVSQSPSNKVTEKGKDVELRCDPISGHTALYWYRQSLGQGLEFLIYFQGNSAPDKSGLPSDRFSAERTGGSVSTLTIQRTQQEDSAVYLCASSLGTGEGQPQHFGDGTRLSIL.

In its sample, this clone was seen a few times. V gene TRBV6-6 combines with J gene TRBJ1-5; a possible D gene is TRBD1 (5 bases). The V end lost 4 bases, the J end lost 5 bases, and 9 bases lay between the germline ends. This CDR3 is 13 amino acids long. The germline CDR1 and CDR2 sequences are MNHNY and SVGAGI (reference sequence). DNA of the CDR3: TGTGCCAGCAGTTTAGGGGCGGATCAGCCCCAGCATTTT. This sequence encodes CASSLGADQPQHF.

The chain has TRBV2 and TRBJ1-1; D remains unclear. The CDR3 is 13 residues long. Germline assignment: CDR1 SNHLY and CDR2 FYNNEI. V was clipped by 6 bases and J by 1 base, with 9 bases between them. In nucleotides, the CDR3 is TGTGCCAGCAGACCTCAGGAGAACACTGAAGCTTTCTTT. Translating it yields CASRPQENTEAFF.

The chain links TRBV4-2 to TRBJ2-7; D remains unclear. The CDR3 extends over 17 amino acids. The V end was cut by 1 base, the J end by 0 bases, with 16 bases between. Germline CDR1 is LGHNA and CDR2 is YNFKEQ. CDR3: CASSQGEATPFSYEQYF. For the CDR3, the DNA is TGTGCCAGCAGCCAAGGGGAAGCCACCCCCTTCTCCTACGAGCAGTACTTC.

The V call is TRBV19, the J call TRBJ1-2, with 8 positions matching TRBD1. This CDR3 comprises 18 residues. Losses at the gene ends were 2 bases for V and 4 bases for J; bases not matched to a gene: 15. The germline gives CDR1 LNHDA, CDR2 SQIVND (reference sequence). The CDR3 reads CASSIMEPGQGVLYGYTF. The CDR3 nucleotides read TGTGCCAGTAGTATAATGGAACCCGGACAGGGAGTCCTCTATGGCTACACCTTC. Complete variable domain (other parts from reference TRBV19 and TRBJ1-2): DGGITQSPKYLFRKEGQNVTLSCEQNLNHDAMYWYRQDPGQGLRLIYYSQIVNDFQKGDIAEGYSVSREKKESFPLTVTSAQKNPTAFYLCASSIMEPGQGVLYGYTFGSGTRLTVV.